The 8 T cell receptor beta chains listed next were all sequenced from one sample in a study of blood T cell repertoires in COVID-19. The protocol was immunoSEQ multiplex PCR, while the TCRdb copy is restricted to in-frame clones and leaves out a portion. The sample includes 250,000 to 300,000 clones, around 90% seen only once; the top ten take approximately 6.5%. Sequenced: peripheral blood. These receptors were obtained from a woman aged 50 to 65 with COVID-19, enrolled during active disease.

The chain uses TRBV7-6 and TRBJ2-7; 10 bases agree with TRBD1. Looked up from germline, CDR1 is SGHVS and CDR2 is FNYEAQ. The CDR3 runs to 15 residues. V dropped 5 bases and J dropped 6; count of bases not matched to a gene: 10. The CDR3: CASSPSGTGVLEQYF. The CDR3 coding sequence is TGTGCCAGCAGCCCCAGCGGGACAGGGGTTCTCGAGCAGTACTTC.

This clone occurred a few times. The V gene is TRBV5-4, the J gene TRBJ2-4, with D possibly matching TRBD1 (7 bases). The germline V gene has CDR1 SGHNT and CDR2 YYREEE (reference sequence). This CDR3 spans 15 amino acids. Trimming left V 1 base short and J 6 bases short, with 14 bases between. The CDR3 sequence is CASSLTTGEVNIQYF. The CDR3 DNA reads TGTGCCAGCAGCTTGACAACAGGGGAGGTAAACATTCAGTACTTC.

This chain connects TRBV29-1 to TRBJ1-3; D ambiguous. Germline V CDR1 and CDR2: SQVTM, ANQGSEA. The CDR3 is 14 amino acids. Trimming cost V 5 bases and J 0 bases, with 11 bases left between them. The CDR3 DNA sequence: TGCAGCGTTACTGAGAGATCCTCTGGAAACACCATATATTTT. This gives the protein CSVTERSSGNTIYF.

The genes are TRBV19 and TRBJ1-5, with D perhaps TRBD1 (6 bases). Germline CDR1 is LNHDA and CDR2 is SQIVND (reference sequence). Trimming left V 6 bases short and J 2 bases short, with 14 bases between. The CDR3 is made up of 15 amino acids. Here the CDR3 reads CASRPTGRGNQPQHF. In nucleotides, the CDR3 is TGTGCCAGTAGGCCCACAGGGAGGGGCAATCAGCCCCAGCATTTT.

The chain uses TRBV3-1 (or the pseudogene TRBV3-2) and TRBJ1-1, with TRBD1 matching over 10 bases. The CDR3 runs 16 residues. The V gene end was trimmed by 3 bases and the J gene end by 6 bases; junction bases not matched to a gene: 10. Looked up from germline, CDR1 is LGHDT and CDR2 is YNNKEL (reference sequence). CDR3 residues: CASSQATGGGIPEAFF. As DNA, the CDR3 is TGTGCCAGCAGCCAGGCGACAGGGGGCGGCATACCTGAAGCTTTCTTT.

The V gene is TRBV7-2, the J gene TRBJ2-7, with 9 bases fitting TRBD2. CDR3 length equals 15 residues. CDR1 is SGHTA and CDR2 is FQGNSA in the germline V gene. V shed 3 bases, J shed 3 bases, and the junction held 6 bases outside the gene matches. CDR3: CASSFRLAGFYEQYF. The CDR3 region has the DNA TGTGCCAGCAGCTTCCGGCTAGCGGGGTTCTACGAGCAGTACTTC.

The CDR3 reads CASSPPQGYTDTQYF. The CDR3, as DNA: TGTGCCAGCTCACCCCCACAGGGCTACACAGATACGCAGTATTTT. The chain couples TRBV18 to TRBJ2-3; a possible D gene is TRBD1 (6 bases). This CDR3 is 15 amino acids long. Germline V gene lookup returns CDR1 KGHSH and CDR2 LQKENI. Trimming shortened V by 3 bases and J by 2 bases, and 12 bases separated the two germline ends.

The CDR3 reads CASGLVQDALAGGNEQFF. In DNA, the CDR3 is TGTGCTAGTGGTTTGGTACAGGACGCACTAGCGGGAGGGAATGAGCAGTTCTTC. The chain is built from TRBV12-5 and TRBJ2-1; 13 nucleotides match TRBD2. The CDR3 is made up of 18 amino acids. Trimming cost V 0 bases and J 7 bases; bases outside gene matches: 9. CDR1 and CDR2 from the germline V gene are LGHNT and FRNRAP.